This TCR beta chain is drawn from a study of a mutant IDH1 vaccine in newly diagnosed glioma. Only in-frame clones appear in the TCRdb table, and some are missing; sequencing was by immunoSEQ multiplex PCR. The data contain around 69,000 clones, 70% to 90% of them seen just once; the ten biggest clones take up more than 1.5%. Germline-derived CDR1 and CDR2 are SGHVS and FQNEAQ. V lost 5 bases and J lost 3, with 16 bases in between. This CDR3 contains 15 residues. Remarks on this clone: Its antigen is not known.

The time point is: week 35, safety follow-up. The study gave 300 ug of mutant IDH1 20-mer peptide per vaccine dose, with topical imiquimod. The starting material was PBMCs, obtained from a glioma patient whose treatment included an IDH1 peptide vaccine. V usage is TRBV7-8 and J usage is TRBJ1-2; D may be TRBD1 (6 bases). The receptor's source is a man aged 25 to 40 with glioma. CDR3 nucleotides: TGTGCCAGCAGCCCGTCAGGGGTTCCTGACTATGGCTACACCTTC. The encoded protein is CASSPSGVPDYGYTF.